This TCR beta chain was recorded in a study of shared clonotypes between healthy human individuals. Findings and caveats of the study: A few donors had around 5% of their naive CD4 clonotypes in common. Compared with memory subsets, naive subsets generally had larger estimated richness.

The naive CD8 population came from CD45RO-negative cells selected for CCR7, without terminally differentiated effector memory CD45RA+ cells. TCRdb's table, derived via immunoSEQ multiplex PCR, lists solely in-frame clones and lacks some. The sample gives some 2 million clones, approximately 94% of which show up once; about 1.1% is in the top ten. The germline V gene has CDR1 MDHEN and CDR2 SYDVKM. V lost 6 bases to trimming and J lost 4 bases; unmatched junction nucleotides: 16. This CDR3 has 17 amino acids. With respect to this clone: Its target is not known.

Material for sequencing was naive CD8+ T cells sorted from blood. V gene TRBV28 combines with J gene TRBJ2-3, with 7 bases matching TRBD1. This clonotype originated in a man between 18 and 35 years old in good health. The CDR3: CASRTPQAGGRSDTQYF. The CDR3 DNA reads TGTGCCAGCAGAACCCCCCAGGCAGGGGGAAGATCAGATACGCAGTATTTT. Filled out from reference TRBV28 and TRBJ2-3, the complete variable domain reads DVKVTQSSRYLVKRTGEKVFLECVQDMDHENMFWYRQDPGLGLRLIYFSYDVKMKEKGDIPEGYSVSREKKERFSLILESASTNQTSMYLCASRTPQAGGRSDTQYFGPGTRLTVL.